These T cell receptor beta chains were read from a single sample in a study of blood T cell repertoires in COVID-19. The method was immunoSEQ multiplex PCR; TCRdb's version includes in-frame clones alone and lacks a portion of them. The top ten hold roughly 1.3% of the sample, which has hundreds of thousands of clones, about 87% seen once. Sequencing was done on a sample of peripheral blood. Receptors originate from a man in his sixties or seventies with acute or convalescent COVID-19. CDR3s include the opening cysteine and the closing phenylalanine or tryptophan. Each record gives: J gene, CDR3 length, D gene, clone size, V gene, CDR3 protein, CDR3 DNA. A D gene is named only where the DNA matches it firmly. Part of the rows lack a size; the others show once, few, many or a class for expanded clones.

>TRBJ2-5|16|TRBD2|.|TRBV28
CASTLSGAGGQETQYF
TGTGCCAGCACCCTTTCGGGAGCGGGAGGGCAAGAGACCCAGTACTTC
>TRBJ2-5|14|TRBD2|.|TRBV20-1
CSASRSGGAETQYF
TGCAGTGCTAGTCGTAGCGGGGGGGCAGAGACCCAGTACTTC
>TRBJ2-3|17|TRBD2|.|TRBV11-2
CASSSWYGLAGQDTQYF
TGTGCCAGCAGCTCCTGGTACGGACTAGCGGGTCAAGATACGCAGTATTTT
>TRBJ2-3|15|.|.|TRBV28
CASSSFGVSTDTQYF
TGTGCCAGCAGTTCGTTCGGGGTCTCCACAGATACGCAGTATTTT
>TRBJ2-7|14|TRBD2|.|TRBV4-3
CASSQDGLAGEQYF
TGCGCCAGCAGCCAAGATGGACTAGCCGGCGAGCAGTACTTC
>TRBJ1-4|11|.|.|TRBV28
CASTRDEKLFF
TGTGCCAGCACCAGGGATGAAAAACTGTTTTTT
>TRBJ2-1|15|TRBD1|few|TRBV7-6
CASSSRGRSNNEQFF
TGTGCCAGCAGCTCCAGGGGGCGATCGAACAATGAGCAGTTCTTC
>TRBJ2-1|20|TRBD2|.|TRBV24-1
CATSDTTGLAGGSFYNEQFF
TGTGCCACCAGTGATACAACGGGACTAGCGGGAGGGTCCTTCTACAATGAGCAGTTCTTC
>TRBJ1-6|13|.|.|TRBV6-5
CASSSGLRSPLHF
TGTGCCAGCAGTTCGGGGTTACGGTCACCCCTCCACTTT
>TRBJ1-2|15|TRBD1|.|TRBV20-1
CSASGTAKNFYGYTF
TGCAGTGCTAGTGGGACAGCGAAGAACTTCTATGGCTACACCTTC
>TRBJ2-7|15|TRBD1|once|TRBV6-6
CASRPLPTGHYEQYF
TGTGCCAGCAGACCCCTTCCGACAGGGCACTACGAGCAGTACTTC
>TRBJ2-1|16|.|.|TRBV28
CASSFWGRGANNEQFF
TGTGCCAGCAGTTTTTGGGGCCGCGGAGCCAACAATGAGCAGTTCTTC
>TRBJ1-3|17|.|once|TRBV18
CASTPNLGLNSGNTIYF
TGTGCCAGCACCCCGAACCTGGGGCTTAATTCTGGAAACACCATATATTTT
>TRBJ2-5|16|TRBD2|.|TRBV5-1
CASSLELAGGPETQYF
TGCGCCAGCAGCTTGGAACTAGCGGGAGGGCCCGAGACCCAGTACTTC
>TRBJ2-1|15|.|.|TRBV9
CASSSEGDSYNEQFF
TGTGCCAGCAGTTCAGAGGGGGACTCCTACAATGAGCAGTTCTTC
>TRBJ1-4|15|.|.|TRBV3-1/TRBV3-2
CASSQDSWGNEKLFF
TGTGCCAGCAGCCAGGACAGTTGGGGGAATGAAAAACTGTTTTTT
>TRBJ2-3|13|TRBD1|once|TRBV4-1
CASSRTGTDTQYF
TGCGCCAGCAGCCGGACAGGGACAGATACGCAGTATTTT